This T cell receptor beta chain was captured in a study of shared clonotypes between healthy human individuals. Notes on the study in general: Naive subsets, compared against memory subsets, generally had larger estimated richness values.

CDR3 length equals 11 residues. Looked up from germline, CDR1 is SGHVS and CDR2 is FQNEAQ. Trimming took off 2 bases at V and 5 bases at J, with 4 bases between the two ends. The authors loaded around 220 ng DNA, some 32,000 T cell genomes, into sorted-subset replicate PCRs. Assay used: immunoSEQ multiplex PCR; TCRdb lists only in-frame clones, some missing. The sample yields more than 900,000 clones, roughly 74% seen once. Notes on this clone: Its antigen is undetermined.

The V and J genes are TRBV7-8 and TRBJ2-7; D is unresolved. Material: memory CD4+ T cells from PBMCs. Noted subset: CD45RA-negative fraction. The receptor was isolated from a young man in good health. Some clones in this sample may be carry-over from other donors' samples. CDR3 residues: CASSLIHEQYF. CDR3 in DNA: TGTGCCAGCAGCTTAATCCACGAGCAGTACTTC.